Following are 6 T cell receptor beta chains from one sample sequenced in a study of T cell responses to AZD1222 COVID-19 vaccine. Clones were sequenced by immunoSEQ multiplex PCR, and TCRdb holds only the in-frame ones, with some missing. The repertoire holds some 120,000 clones, approximately 85% seen once, with about 1.5% in the top ten. The sequencing here drew on peripheral blood, taken on day 0 of AZD1222 vaccination. Every receptor here comes from an adult in good health.

The chain recombines TRBV4-1 with TRBJ1-5; tentatively, D is TRBD1 (5 bases). Germline V gene lookup returns CDR1 MGHRA and CDR2 YSYEKL. V lost 3 bases to trimming and J lost 4 bases, with 10 bases between them. The CDR3 is made up of 14 amino acids. In nucleotides, the CDR3 is TGCGCCAGCAGCCAGGGACTTACGAATCAGCCCCAGCATTTT. This encodes CASSQGLTNQPQHF.

The chain has TRBV2 and TRBJ1-1; D is unresolved. The CDR3 contains 10 residues. From germline, CDR1 is SNHLY and CDR2 FYNNEI. V was cut by 8 bases and J by 6 bases, with 7 bases left in between. The CDR3: CASSGPEAFF. Here the CDR3 DNA reads TGTGCCAGCTCTGGGCCTGAAGCTTTCTTT. Supplemented by reference TRBV2 and TRBJ1-1, the full variable domain reads EPEVTQTPSHQVTQMGQEVILRCVPISNHLYFYWYRQILGQKVEFLVSFYNNEISEKSEIFDDQFSVERPDGSNFTLKIRSTKLEDSAMYFCASSGPEAFFGQGTRLTVV.

The DNA of the CDR3 is TGTGCCAGCAACAGGGAGAACACTGAAGCTTTCTTT. Residues: CASNRENTEAFF. The chain uses TRBV7-8 and TRBJ1-1, with a tentative D call TRBD1 (6 bases). Trimming cost V 7 bases and J 1 base, with 7 bases left between them. The CDR3 is made up of 12 amino acids. From germline, CDR1 is SGHVS and CDR2 FQNEAQ.

The chain recombines TRBV6-5 with TRBJ2-7; 11 bases line up with TRBD2. The CDR3 spans 15 residues. V dropped 4 bases and J dropped 2; count of bases not matched to a gene: 4. Germline-derived CDR1 and CDR2 are MNHEY and SVGAGI. The CDR3 protein is CASSSVAGGPYEQYF. CDR3 DNA: TGTGCCAGCAGTTCCGTAGCGGGAGGGCCCTACGAGCAGTACTTC.

The chain carries TRBV29-1 and TRBJ1-2; D gene ambiguous. V lost 2 bases and J lost 5, with 12 bases in between. CDR3 size: 13 residues. Per germline, CDR1 SQVTM and CDR2 ANQGSEA. CDR3 region: CSVEYVPEYGYTF. Here the CDR3 DNA reads TGCAGCGTTGAATACGTGCCGGAGTATGGCTACACCTTC.

The V gene is TRBV5-1, the J gene TRBJ2-5; 9 bases map to TRBD1. With 3 bases clipped from V and 2 bases from J, the junction kept 17 bases outside the gene matches. The germline V gene has CDR1 SGHRS and CDR2 YFSETQ. This CDR3 contains 19 residues. This CDR3 reads CASSWGQGRTTEKQETQYF. The CDR3, as DNA: TGCGCCAGCAGCTGGGGACAGGGACGAACTACAGAAAAACAAGAGACCCAGTACTTC.